A single sample is the source of the 22 T cell receptor beta chains below, sequenced in a study of T-cell reconstitution after alpha-beta-depleted transplantation in children listed by TCRdb under 2016. The sample's treatment or condition, from its label and the paper: allogeneic hematopoietic cell transplantation with graft depleted of TCRalphabeta T cells and CD19 B cells. Libraries came from PCR. The run used an Illumina HiSeq 2500. Molecular barcoding was employed in the preparation of TCR libraries, with unique molecular identifiers being used to normalize TCRbeta repertoire quantification. The public reads were quality trimmed at Q25 with fastp and then assembled into clones with MiXCR by TCRdb, keeping productive beta chains. One record per CDR3 amino acid sequence lists the most common genes and DNA. Recorded for this sample are approximately 800,000 distinct CDR3 sequences; around 15% of them occurred a single time. The top ten hold approximately 5% of the sample.

The material sequenced was PBMCs, mostly from graft donor cells, taken 360 days after TCRalphabeta/CD19-depleted stem cell transplant. The source is a male patient aged 10 to 17 who had a stem cell transplant for acute lymphoblastic leukemia, so the T cells may come from the graft donor.

This clonotype has just a few counts. The chain joins TRBV6-8 to TRBJ1-3, with D possibly matching TRBD1 (5 bases). From germline, CDR1 is MNHGY and CDR2 SAAAGT. Trimming took off 0 bases at V and 0 bases at J, with 9 bases between the two ends. The CDR3 consists of 16 residues. CDR3 region: CASSYSDNGSGNTIYF. The CDR3 nucleotides read TGTGCCAGCAGTTACTCGGACAACGGCTCTGGAAACACCATATATTTT.

The rearrangement joins TRBV18 to TRBJ2-1; D uncertain. The CDR3 totals 16 residues. The V end was cut by 2 bases, the J end by 5 bases, with 16 bases between. Germline V gene sequence: CDR1 KGHSH, CDR2 LQKENI. The CDR3 region has the DNA TGTGCCAGCTCACCATTAGGCATAAGAACCCACAATGAGCAGTTCTTC. Residues: CASSPLGIRTHNEQFF. The full variable domain, in which reference TRBV18 and TRBJ2-1 provide the parts outside the CDR3, is NAGVMQNPRHLVRRRGQEARLRCSPMKGHSHVYWYRQLPEEGLKFMVYLQKENIIDESGMPKERFSAEFPKEGPSILRIQQVVRGDSAAYFCASSPLGIRTHNEQFFGPGTRLTVL.

The chain uses TRBV20-1 and TRBJ1-5, with D perhaps TRBD1 (5 bases). Trimming stripped 0 bases from V and 4 bases from J, with 25 bases between. Germline CDR1 and CDR2: DFQATT and SNEGSKA (reference sequence). The CDR3 has 19 residues. CDR3 nucleotide sequence: TGCAGTGCTAGAGATTGGAGAGCCGGGGCCCGAAAAGGGAATCAGCCCCAGCATTTT. Residues: CSARDWRAGARKGNQPQHF.

V gene TRBV12-3 or TRBV12-4 combines with J gene TRBJ2-7, with no clear D. This CDR3 contains 14 residues. V shed 3 bases and J shed 3 bases, with 12 bases lying between them. Here the CDR3 DNA reads TGTGCCAGCAGTTTTTCACGGCGGAGCTACGAGCAGTACTTC. Its protein product is CASSFSRRSYEQYF.

V gene TRBV29-1 combines with J gene TRBJ2-7; D gene uncertain. V was pared by 3 bases and J by 4 bases, with 7 bases between. The CDR3 is 11 residues long. From germline, CDR1 is SQVTM and CDR2 ANQGSEA. In nucleotides, the CDR3 is TGCAGCGTTGAGGTATTATACGAGCAGTACTTC. The encoded protein is CSVEVLYEQYF.

This chain joins TRBV18 and TRBJ1-1, with 8 bases that match TRBD1. In germline, CDR1 is KGHSH, CDR2 LQKENI. Unmatched junction bases numbered 9, after V lost 4 bases and J lost 2 bases. The CDR3 is 16 amino acids. This CDR3 is CASSLRTGFPNTEAFF. The CDR3, as DNA: TGTGCCAGCTCACTTCGGACAGGGTTTCCAAACACTGAAGCTTTCTTT.

A remark on this clonotype: The conserved phenylalanine or tryptophan is not found at the CDR3 terminus, so this likely reflects a read error. This chain links TRBV9 with TRBJ2-2; 9 nucleotides line up with TRBD2. The CDR3 spans 19 residues. Germline CDR1 is SGDLS and CDR2 is YYNGEE. With 0 bases clipped from V and 3 bases from J, the junction kept 12 bases outside the gene matches. The CDR3, as DNA: TGTGCCAGCAGCGTAGAGGGAGGTGCGGTAGCGGGAGACACCGGGGAGCTGTTTCTT. Its protein product is CASSVEGGAVAGDTGELFL.

On this clonotype: The conserved closing phenylalanine or tryptophan is absent in this CDR3, likely reflecting a read error. The CDR3 spells CASSLDRFFRYGYTL. DNA for the CDR3: TGCGCCAGCAGCTTGGATAGGTTCTTCCGCTATGGCTACACCCTC. The genes are TRBV5-1 and TRBJ1-2; no reliable D call. Germline loops: CDR1 SGHRS, CDR2 YFSETQ. V lost 0 bases, J lost 4 bases, and 13 bases lay in between. There are 15 residues in the CDR3.

The chain is built from TRBV5-1 and TRBJ2-1; a possible D gene is TRBD2 (6 bases). The CDR3 is 15 amino acids. V lost 5 bases and J lost 6, with 18 bases in between. Germline V gene sequence: CDR1 SGHRS, CDR2 YFSETQ. For the CDR3, the DNA is TGCGCCAGCAGACCCCCCGGGAGAAAAGGCAATGAGCAGTTCTTC. This gives the protein CASRPPGRKGNEQFF.

This clonotype was detected only a few times. This sequence joins TRBV5-1 and TRBJ1-2; TRBD1 aligns across 9 bases. There are 14 residues in the CDR3. V dropped 4 bases and J dropped 6; count of bases not matched to a gene: 7. CDR1 and CDR2 from the germline V gene are SGHRS and YFSETQ. The CDR3 DNA reads as TGCGCCAGCAGCCTCGGGACAGGGTATCATGGCTACACCTTC. It translates to CASSLGTGYHGYTF.

This clonotype was counted between two and nine times. The CDR3 region is CASSLGRDPWYEQYF. The CDR3 DNA reads as TGTGCCAGCAGTTTAGGGCGGGATCCGTGGTACGAGCAGTACTTC. The chain uses TRBV28 and TRBJ2-7; TRBD2 is a possible D gene (6 bases). Germline CDR1 reads MDHEN; CDR2 reads SYDVKM. V lost 2 bases and J lost 4, with 15 bases in between. The CDR3 runs 15 residues.

The genes are TRBV11-1 and TRBJ2-1; TRBD2 aligns across 10 bases. The CDR3 spans 19 residues. CDR1 and CDR2 from the germline V gene are SGHAT and FQDESV (reference sequence). J gave up 0 bases and V 7 bases, and 15 bases lay outside the gene matches. The CDR3 coding sequence is TGTGCCAGCAACCCCCCCGGGACTAGCGTCCTTAGCTCCTACAATGAGCAGTTCTTC. Amino acid sequence: CASNPPGTSVLSSYNEQFF.

The chain couples TRBV7-2 to TRBJ2-7; D is unresolved. Germline V gives CDR1 SGHTA, CDR2 FQGNSA. V was shortened by 2 bases and J by 2 bases, with 10 bases between the two germline ends. CDR3 length: 14 amino acids. The CDR3 is CASSLRNLAYEQYF. CDR3 in DNA: TGTGCCAGCAGCTTACGGAACTTGGCCTACGAGCAGTACTTC.

The rearrangement uses TRBV5-1 and TRBJ1-2; D uncertain. Germline V gives CDR1 SGHRS, CDR2 YFSETQ. V lost 4 bases to trimming and J lost 1 base, with 8 bases between them. This CDR3 has 13 amino acids. The CDR3: CASSSRSNYGYTF. For the CDR3, the DNA is TGCGCCAGCAGCAGTAGGAGTAACTATGGCTACACCTTC.

This chain joins TRBV5-1 and TRBJ2-1; 7 bases fit TRBD2. This CDR3 comprises 14 residues. Germline V gene lookup returns CDR1 SGHRS and CDR2 YFSETQ. V trimming: 4 bases; J trimming: 12 bases; junction bases outside the gene matches: 13. The CDR3 coding sequence is TGCGCCAGCAGCCTACTATCGACTAGCAGGCGGCAGTTCTTC. This gives the protein CASSLLSTSRRQFF.

The CDR3 here is CASSYSAPAYEQYF. CDR3 nucleotide sequence: TGTGCCAGCAGTTACTCTGCGCCCGCCTACGAGCAGTACTTC. The gene calls are TRBV6-5 and TRBJ2-7; the D is unclear. The V and J ends lost 0 bases and 2 bases respectively, with 8 bases between them. CDR1 MNHEY and CDR2 SVGAGI come from the germline V gene. CDR3 length equals 14 residues.

V gene TRBV7-2 combines with J gene TRBJ2-5; the D is unclear. Per the germline V gene, CDR1 is SGHTA and CDR2 is FQGNSA. The CDR3 runs to 16 residues. V was cut by 0 bases and J by 5 bases, with 16 bases left in between. Here the CDR3 DNA reads TGTGCCAGCAGCTTAGCTCGGACCTGGTCTTGGGAGACCCAGTACTTC. It specifies CASSLARTWSWETQYF.

There are a few counts of this clonotype. The V call is TRBV5-1, the J call TRBJ2-1; a possible D gene is TRBD2 (5 bases). CDR1 and CDR2 (germline): SGHRS, YFSETQ. The V and J ends lost 4 bases and 2 bases respectively, with 13 bases between them. The CDR3 consists of 15 residues. The CDR3 bases are TGCGCCAGCAGCCTGGACTTGGTCCCCTACAATGAGCAGTTCTTC. This translates into CASSLDLVPYNEQFF.

This clonotype was observed a handful of times. The CDR3: CASSLFRNNPYEQYF. CDR3 nucleotides: TGTGCCAGCAGTTTATTCAGGAACAACCCCTACGAGCAGTACTTC. The V call is TRBV27, the J call TRBJ2-7; D not resolved. CDR1 and CDR2 (germline): MNHEY, SMNVEV (reference sequence). Trimming stripped 1 base from V and 2 bases from J, with 12 bases between. The CDR3 consists of 15 residues.

Comments on this clonotype: A clone one base away is much larger, so this may be a read error. The chain has TRBV15 and TRBJ2-2, with D possibly matching TRBD2 (5 bases). The CDR3 has 12 amino acids. The V gene's germline CDR1 is LNHNV and CDR2 YYDKDF (reference sequence). CDR3 sequence (DNA): TGTGCCACCTCCAGATCCACCGGGGAGCTGTTGTTT. It translates to CATSRSTGELLF.

The V call is TRBV2, the J call TRBJ2-2; D gene uncertain. The CDR3 has 12 residues. Germline CDR1 SNHLY, CDR2 FYNNEI. The germline V and J ends were trimmed by 10 bases and 1 base, with 7 bases remaining between them. In nucleotides, the CDR3 is TGTGCCACCACACAGAACACCGGGGAGCTGTTTTTT. It codes for CATTQNTGELFF.

The V gene is TRBV20-1, the J gene TRBJ2-7; 9 bases map to TRBD2. This CDR3 is 15 amino acids long. Looked up from germline, CDR1 is DFQATT and CDR2 is SNEGSKA (reference sequence). Germline trimming cut 6 bases from V and 0 bases from J; bases unmatched to any gene: 9. The CDR3 nucleotides are TGCAGTGCCCAGATACCGACTAGCGGCTCCTACGAGCAGTACTTC. Translation gives CSAQIPTSGSYEQYF.